What follows is one TCR beta chain and its context. The antigen remains undetermined. TCRdb's table, derived via immunoSEQ multiplex PCR, lists solely in-frame clones and lacks some. The repertoire includes 150,000 to 200,000 clones, roughly 80% of them detected once, and under 3.5% sits in the top ten. The CDR3 totals 14 residues. Trimming cost V 2 bases and J 3 bases, with 10 bases left between them. Looked up from germline, CDR1 is MNHEY and CDR2 is SVGAGI. The sample comes from a study of cytomegalovirus exposure and HLA in healthy donors. Background on the study: Later, an analysis reported that the 130 or so validation repertoires had used the same platform as the approximately 680 first-cohort repertoires. Study-wide results and caveats: Among TCR beta chains, those listed as cytomegalovirus-associated numbered fewer than 200. While the bulk of TCR sequences proved rare, some public TCRs turned up in many donors. In vitro, three CMV-associated chains proved specific for CMV antigens.

The V call is TRBV6-5, the J call TRBJ1-2; no clear D gene. The receptor's source is a woman younger than 35 in good health and CMV-seropositive. Sequences were obtained from PBMCs. The CDR3 DNA is TGTGCCAGCAGTTACGGGCTGGAAGACTATGGCTACACCTTC. Protein sequence: CASSYGLEDYGYTF.